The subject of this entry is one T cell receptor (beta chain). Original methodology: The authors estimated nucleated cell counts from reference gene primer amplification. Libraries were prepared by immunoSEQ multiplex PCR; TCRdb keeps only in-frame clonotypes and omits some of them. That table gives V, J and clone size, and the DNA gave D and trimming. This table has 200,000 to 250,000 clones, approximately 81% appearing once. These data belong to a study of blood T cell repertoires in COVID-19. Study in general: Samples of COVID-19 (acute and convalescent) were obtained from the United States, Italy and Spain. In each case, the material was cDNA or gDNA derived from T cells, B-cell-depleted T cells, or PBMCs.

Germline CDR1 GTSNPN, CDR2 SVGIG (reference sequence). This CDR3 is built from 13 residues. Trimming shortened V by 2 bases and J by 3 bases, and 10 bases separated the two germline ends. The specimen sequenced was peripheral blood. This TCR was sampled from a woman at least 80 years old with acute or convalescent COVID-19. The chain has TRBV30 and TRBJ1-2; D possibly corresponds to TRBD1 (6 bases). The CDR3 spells CAWSSGVDYGYTF. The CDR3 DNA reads TGTGCCTGGAGTTCAGGGGTAGACTATGGCTACACCTTC.